The 6 T cell receptor beta chains below all came from one sample that was sequenced in a study of shared clonotypes between healthy human individuals. Profiling relied on immunoSEQ multiplex PCR, and the TCRdb table lists in-frame clones only, not all of them. This table has about 1.5 million clones, 95% to 99% appearing once. Sequencing used naive CD4+ T cells sorted from blood. The subset denotes: CD45RA+ positively selected. The receptor source for this set is a young man in good health.

This sequence joins TRBV7-2 and TRBJ2-1; D remains unclear. Trimming pared 2 bases from V and 10 bases from J, leaving 9 bases between. The CDR3 sequence is 12 residues long. Germline CDR1 reads SGHTA; CDR2 reads FQGNSA. CDR3 loop: CASSLLGLEQFF. The CDR3 DNA follows: TGTGCCAGCAGCTTATTGGGGTTGGAGCAGTTCTTC.

The rearrangement joins TRBV5-1 to TRBJ2-7; 8 nucleotides align to TRBD1. The V gene's germline CDR1 is SGHRS and CDR2 YFSETQ. This CDR3 has 15 amino acids. V lost 4 bases and J lost 2; bases outside the gene matches: 8. The CDR3 region is CASSIGTGKTYEQYF. The CDR3 DNA reads TGCGCCAGCAGCATCGGGACAGGTAAAACCTACGAGCAGTACTTC.

The chain carries TRBV11-2 and TRBJ2-3, with D possibly matching TRBD1 (5 bases). Trimming took off 5 bases at V and 8 bases at J, with 17 bases between the two ends. CDR3 size: 14 residues. From germline, CDR1 is SGHAT and CDR2 FQNNGV. The chain's CDR3 is CASSGRDPGFTQYF. The DNA of the CDR3 is TGTGCCAGCAGCGGTAGAGACCCAGGGTTTACGCAGTATTTT. Supplemented by reference TRBV11-2 and TRBJ2-3, the full variable domain reads EAGVAQSPRYKIIEKRQSVAFWCNPISGHATLYWYQQILGQGPKLLIQFQNNGVVDDSQLPKDRFSAERLKGVDSTLKIQPAKLEDSAVYLCASSGRDPGFTQYFGPGTRLTVL.

The chain links TRBV7-2 to TRBJ2-5; 11 positions match TRBD2. CDR3 size: 16 residues. Looked up from germline, CDR1 is SGHTA and CDR2 is FQGNSA. Losses at the gene ends were 1 base for V and 5 bases for J; bases not matched to a gene: 6. CDR3 DNA sequence: TGTGCCAGCAGCTTAGGGGGGACTAGCGGACGGGAGACCCAGTACTTC. Its translation is CASSLGGTSGRETQYF.

The chain has TRBV29-1 and TRBJ2-7; D remains ambiguous. The length of the CDR3 is 12 residues. Trimming left V 4 bases short and J 5 bases short, with 12 bases between. CDR1 is SQVTM, CDR2 ANQGSEA, per germline. The CDR3 loop reads CSVGFRRDEQYF. The CDR3 bases are TGCAGCGTTGGTTTTCGAAGGGACGAGCAGTACTTC.

The chain carries TRBV18 and TRBJ2-1; 13 nucleotides match TRBD2. The CDR3 consists of 16 residues. CDR1 is KGHSH and CDR2 is LQKENI in the germline V gene. After removal of 3 bases from V and 7 bases from J, the junction contained 6 bases not matched to a gene. CDR3 sequence reads: CASSPGLAGVLNEQFF. In DNA form, the CDR3 reads TGTGCCAGCTCACCTGGACTAGCGGGAGTTCTAAATGAGCAGTTCTTC.